This T cell receptor beta chain emerged from a study of blood T cell repertoires in COVID-19. Profiling relied on immunoSEQ multiplex PCR, and the TCRdb table lists in-frame clones only, not all of them. The top ten hold around 23% of the sample, which has some 94,000 clones, about 71% seen once. V lost 5 bases and J 1 base, leaving 8 bases between the germline ends. The germline V gene encodes CDR1 SGHVS and CDR2 FQNEAQ. This CDR3 is 13 amino acids long. V usage is TRBV7-8 and J usage is TRBJ1-1; D perhaps matches TRBD1 (6 bases). The specimen was peripheral blood. The TCR originated in a woman aged 60-75 years in a cohort sampled during active or convalescent COVID-19. CDR3 sequence (DNA): TGTGCCAGCAGCAAAGGGGGGAACACTGAAGCTTTCTTT. This translates into CASSKGGNTEAFF.